This paragraph reports one TCR beta chain. Its cognate antigen is unknown. The data were taken from a study of cytomegalovirus exposure and HLA in healthy donors. General study results and limits: In an earlier analysis, in under 700 donors, most V segments appeared productive either ~87% or ~30% of the time. TCR beta chain V- and J-gene trimming was linked, in a later analysis, to a missense variant in DCLRE1C.

The CDR3 has 11 residues. Looked up from germline, CDR1 is SGHTA and CDR2 is FQGNSA. PCR amplification relied on 60 Vbeta primers (plus 13 Jbeta primers). Assay: immunoSEQ multiplex PCR; the TCRdb copy retains only in-frame clones and omits some. The table records about 110,000 clones, around 76% of them present only once. The chain employs TRBV7-2 and TRBJ2-5, with no clear D. The end of the DNA is better explained by TRBJ2-7, so the J call may be wrong. The sample taken for sequencing was PBMCs. This receptor was identified in a woman aged 50 to 60 in good health and CMV-seropositive. Here the CDR3 reads CASSFYYEQYF. The CDR3 DNA is TGTGCCAGCAGCTTCTACTACGAGCAGTACTTC.